This TCR beta chain was found in a study of cytomegalovirus exposure and HLA in healthy donors (dated by TCRdb to about 2017). Background on the whole study: In an earlier analysis of roughly 500 of the donors, less than 350 Gb of sequence data and 90 million to 120 million unique TCR beta sequences from approximately 180 million T cells were reported. Roughly 300 gigabases of sequencing data and approximately 80 million unique TCR sequences were included in an early release covering roughly 600 HLA-typed donors. Of the roughly 410 genotyped donors, roughly 80% were placed in the genetic ancestry cluster associated with self-reported Caucasian donors. The study aimed to test whether signatures of past pathogen exposure could be identified by cataloging public T cell receptors. The study used immunosequencing to profile the T cell repertoires of 666 subjects and linked those repertoires to cytomegalovirus serostatus. Besides the first cohort of 666 subjects, a separate validation cohort made up of 120 different subjects was used. To predict cytomegalovirus infection status, the study combined high-throughput TCR immunosequencing, statistical association of individual TCRs with disease status, and machine learning. In a later analysis, previously published TCR beta repertoires from 670 or so donors were re-analyzed and high-resolution HLA genotyping was added so that TCR occurrence patterns could be studied. Rather than drawing on any new phenotypic data, the later analysis identified candidate immune exposures from TCR beta sequences and the way those sequences occurred across donors. In an earlier analysis of a few hundred of the donors, high-throughput TCR beta sequencing was used to judge whether each TCR beta V gene segment behaved as functional or pseudogenic. Donor age, sex, ethnicity and CMV serostatus were collected together with the repertoire data. Genome-wide SNP genotypes for about three fifths of the roughly 700 donors were used in a later genetic analysis, which treated that subset as a discovery cohort. All discovery cohort repertoires had been generated on a single sequencing platform. HLA typing included class I and class II loci at four-digit resolution. The number of typed donors differed by locus: roughly 620-630 for A, B, C, DRB1 and DQB1; some 500 for DQA1; around 610 for DPA1; and about 450 for DPB1. Because of strong linkage in the cohort, five DR-DQ haplotypes were treated as single units for association and clustering. Across roughly 420 genotyped donors of the cohort, an average of approximately 240,000 unique TCR beta nucleotide sequences per donor were sequenced, and about a sixth of those sequences were non-productive.

The cohort was made up of approximately 700 healthy bone marrow donors. At the time of sampling, every cohort member was nominally healthy, though immune exposures that went unrecorded were likely present. The donor was CMV seropositive and was included in the group of around 300 seropositive cohort members. A peripheral blood sample was collected from each donor, and TCR beta sequencing was performed on peripheral blood mononuclear cells. Genomic DNA extraction from the blood cell samples was performed with the Qiagen DNeasy Blood Extraction Kit. The library was built by means of the immunoSEQ multiplex PCR assay. For the multiplex PCR, a mixture combining 60 forward primers for TCR Vbeta segments and 13 reverse primers for TCR Jbeta segments was used. A multiplex PCR assay on genomic DNA amplified the CDR3 region of rearranged TCR beta genes. Amplified TCR beta libraries were sequenced as 87-base-pair reads on the Illumina HiSeq System. Regarding the original processing steps: A later analysis counted about 80 million unique TCR beta chains across the 700 or so repertoires, and approximately 11 million of these chains were shared by at least two donors. A nearest-neighbor algorithm error-corrected the raw reads and collapsed the reads into unique sequences, merging closely related sequences to remove PCR and sequencing errors. Alignment of CDR3 sequences to IMGT reference sequences was used to assign V, D and J gene segments. For a sequence to be retained, at least a six-nucleotide match to both a V gene segment and a J gene segment was required. Rearrangements were called productive when the CDR3 lacked stop codons and stayed in frame with V and J; all others were non-productive. Following IMGT convention, CDR3 was defined as the stretch from the second conserved V-encoded cysteine to the conserved J-encoded phenylalanine. Sequences without an unambiguous match to a single V gene segment were excluded from the earlier analysis of about 630 of the donors. An earlier analysis of 450 to 650 of the donors called V segments functional above 56.7% productive rearrangements and segregating when the between-donor standard deviation exceeded 5%. A statistical classification framework was built for diagnosing cytomegalovirus status from the catalog of TCR beta chain sequences. A later analysis assigned V and J genes by comparing TCR nucleotide sequences with IMGT/GENE-DB human TR gene sequences. In a later analysis, CDR3 sequences and most-parsimonious VDJ recombination scenarios were assigned using the TCRdist pipeline. In a later analysis, each TCR beta chain was defined by its CDR3 amino acid sequence together with its V-gene family, and reads without a unique V-gene family were excluded. As a way to deal with suspected cross-contamination and a sequencing artifact, a later analysis dropped approximately 570 nucleotide sequences that were highly shared and had low generation probability. For each public chain, a later analysis derived a clonal expansion index from normalized ranks of inferred template counts within each repertoire. A later analysis computed generation probabilities with a VDJ recombination model fitted to out-of-frame rearrangements, and checked the results against IGoR. In a later analysis, TCR-TCR, TCR-HLA and TCR-CMV co-occurrence was scored with hypergeometric tests, and a repertoire-size bias correction was applied to TCR pairs. False discovery rates were estimated in a later analysis by permuting HLA or CMV assignments 20 times. In a later analysis, co-occurring TCRs were grouped with DBSCAN, and TCRdist sequence similarity was added when clustering was performed within HLA-allele-positive subsets. Co-occurrence clustering excluded repertoires with fewer than 30,000 or more than 120,000 public chains, plus five with anomalous nucleotide sharing. Here the immuneACCESS table is served through TCRdb, limited to in-frame sequences with V and J called. Missing clones are a known gap in these copies; in checked studies unresolved V genes cover under half, and the rest lacks a known reason. V and J calls and clone size are those listed in that table; D and trimming were worked out from the DNA. Within this sample are 150,000 to 200,000 clones, with about 85% of them counted one time only. The top ten hold 2.5% of the sample.

Here is what the overall study found, with its caveats: Correlated functional status among segregating V segments might reflect linkage disequilibrium, but an unknown experimental factor could not be ruled out. Most TCR sequences were observed very rarely across donors, whereas some public TCRs were present in many individuals. Because counts were too low, seventeen rarely observed V segments, including chromosome 9 orphons, were left out of the earlier analysis of 587 of the donors. Because some donors lacked HLA typing at each locus, the association tests relied only on the typed subset. According to a later analysis, TCR association rates differed among HLA loci, with DRB1 alleles showing the most associated TCRs and HLA-C alleles showing the fewest. According to a later analysis, most CMV-associated TCR beta chains appeared to be HLA-restricted, and the HLA associations seemed to be driven largely by CMV exposure. A further reported finding was that TCR beta sequences accurately predicted the HLA-A and HLA-B alleles for most subjects in the first cohort. A later genetic analysis reported fewer N-insertions in productive TCRs among donors in an Asian-associated ancestry cluster than the roughly 620-donor mean. It was suggested by the authors that the approach could potentially be generalized to other disease states and immunological phenotypes. The cohort was sequenced for TCR beta chains only, and without alpha or paired-chain data the features that could be detected were limited. When HLA alleles, especially DR and DQ, strongly co-occurred, TCR associations were difficult to assign to individual alleles. In the study, some 160 TCR beta chains were listed as associated with cytomegalovirus. In a later analysis, HLA-associated TCR beta chains were found to be more clonally expanded and to have lower generation probabilities than equally common non-associated chains. Some IMGT-functional V segments, including TRBV6-2 and TRBV6-3, could not be distinguished by the 87-base-pair reads and were therefore excluded. Specific HLA alleles were associated with over 15,000 TCR beta sequences at a false discovery rate of 0.05 in a later analysis. CMV serostatus was the only immune exposure information available for the cohort. The classifier was reported to diagnose cytomegalovirus status with high specificity and sensitivity in both the original cohort and the validation cohort. Several of the top co-occurrence clusters appeared to be linked to parvovirus B19, influenza, CMV and Epstein-Barr virus, according to a later analysis. In vitro tests confirmed that a few of the cytomegalovirus-associated TCR beta chains recognize cytomegalovirus antigens. The presence/absence analyses assumed that sequencing depth was roughly uniform across donors, and that assumption may not be true. Broadly in line with IMGT annotations, most TCR beta V segments showed up in productive rearrangements about 87% or about 30% of the time in an earlier analysis of several hundred of the donors. V-gene and J-gene trimming of TCR beta chains was associated with a missense DCLRE1C variant in a later genetic analysis, and the association was replicated in an independent cohort. A group of highly shared sequence variants was considered likely to be a technical artifact of the sequencing pipeline.

On this clone: Its antigen remains unidentified. One base away there is no much larger clone; base qualities are not given.

The CDR3 numbers 14 residues from cysteine through phenylalanine. Here the CDR3 DNA is all that survives: 42 bases in frame from base 1. CDR1 and CDR2, per the germline V gene, are SQVTM and ANQGSEA. Trimming takes 6 bases off V and 4 bases off J; junction bases not matched to a gene: 10. The sequence was obtained from a man younger than 45 in good health and CMV-seropositive. The material sequenced was PBMCs. The sequence is built from TRBV29-1 and TRBJ1-2, and 8 junction bases match TRBD1. The sequence in DNA is TGCAGCGTCCCCCACAGGGGGGAACTCTATGGCTACACCTTC. Its translation is CSVPHRGELYGYTF.